The rows below give T cell receptor beta chains drawn from one sample of a study of neoadjuvant nivolumab and ipilimumab in lung cancer. The table came from immunoSEQ multiplex PCR; TCRdb's copy has only in-frame clones and leaves some out. The sample lists roughly 18,000 clones, roughly 80% occurring once. The starting material was tumor tissue, obtained after neoadjuvant nivolumab, alone or with ipilimumab, at or shortly before surgery. Receptors originate from an adult with non-small cell lung cancer. Both conserved end residues are part of each CDR3. A D gene is named only where the DNA matches it firmly. Only some rows state a clone size, as once, few, many or a class for expanded clones.

cdr3_aa: CASTPTGRDTQYF
cdr3_nt: TGCGCCAGCACCCCCACAGGGAGAGATACGCAGTATTTT
clone_size: -
v_call: TRBV5-1
j_call: TRBJ2-3
d_call: -

cdr3_aa: CASSLAGVVGYTF
cdr3_nt: TGTGCCAGCAGCTTAGCAGGGGTCGTTGGCTACACCTTC
clone_size: -
v_call: TRBV7-9
j_call: TRBJ1-2
d_call: -

cdr3_aa: CATSRDLRGAQPQHF
cdr3_nt: TGTGCCACCAGCAGAGATCTAAGGGGGGCCCAGCCCCAGCATTTT
clone_size: -
v_call: TRBV15
j_call: TRBJ1-5
d_call: -

cdr3_aa: CASSLGAGGDQPQHF
cdr3_nt: TGCGCCAGCAGCTTGGGAGCAGGGGGAGATCAGCCCCAGCATTTT
clone_size: -
v_call: TRBV5-1
j_call: TRBJ1-5
d_call: TRBD1

cdr3_aa: CASSPHRAYYGYTF
cdr3_nt: TGTGCCAGTAGCCCGCACAGGGCTTACTATGGCTACACCTTC
clone_size: once
v_call: TRBV19
j_call: TRBJ1-2
d_call: -

cdr3_aa: CASVSSGHRRNTIYF
cdr3_nt: TGTGCCAGCGTCTCTTCGGGACACCGCCGGAACACCATATATTTT
clone_size: -
v_call: TRBV7-9
j_call: TRBJ1-3
d_call: -

cdr3_aa: CASSLDGPSEAFF
cdr3_nt: TGTGCCAGCAGCTTAGATGGTCCGTCTGAAGCTTTCTTT
clone_size: -
v_call: TRBV7-9
j_call: TRBJ1-1
d_call: -

cdr3_aa: CASAEGNQPQHF
cdr3_nt: TGTGCCAGCGCCGAAGGGAATCAGCCCCAGCATTTT
clone_size: -
v_call: TRBV6-6
j_call: TRBJ1-5
d_call: -

cdr3_aa: CAIQVGGANEQFF
cdr3_nt: TGTGCCATCCAAGTCGGAGGGGCTAATGAGCAGTTCTTC
clone_size: -
v_call: TRBV10-3
j_call: TRBJ2-1
d_call: -

cdr3_aa: CASSVGRETQYF
cdr3_nt: TGTGCCAGCAGCGTCGGTAGGGAGACCCAGTACTTC
clone_size: -
v_call: TRBV9
j_call: TRBJ2-5
d_call: -

cdr3_aa: CASSLQELNTEAFF
cdr3_nt: TGTGCCAGCAGCTTACAGGAGTTGAACACTGAAGCTTTCTTT
clone_size: once
v_call: TRBV7-8
j_call: TRBJ1-1
d_call: -

cdr3_aa: CASSSSGPQGNQPQHF
cdr3_nt: TGTGCCAGCAGCTCTTCAGGGCCTCAGGGCAATCAGCCCCAGCATTTT
clone_size: -
v_call: TRBV5-6
j_call: TRBJ1-5
d_call: -

cdr3_aa: CASSLGRGSTDTQYF
cdr3_nt: TGTGCCAGCAGCTTAGGCAGGGGTAGCACAGATACGCAGTATTTT
clone_size: few
v_call: TRBV11-2
j_call: TRBJ2-3
d_call: -

cdr3_aa: CASSPNLREFGGELFF
cdr3_nt: TGTGCCAGCAGCCCAAACTTGAGGGAGTTTGGCGGGGAGCTGTTTTTT
clone_size: -
v_call: TRBV7-9
j_call: TRBJ2-2
d_call: -

cdr3_aa: CASSQDRGLISYEQYF
cdr3_nt: TGCGCCAGCAGCCAAGACCGGGGGCTAATCTCCTACGAGCAGTACTTC
clone_size: -
v_call: TRBV4-3
j_call: TRBJ2-7
d_call: -

cdr3_aa: CASSITVSYGYTF
cdr3_nt: TGTGCCAGCAGCATCACAGTTTCCTATGGCTACACCTTC
clone_size: -
v_call: TRBV7-9
j_call: TRBJ1-2
d_call: -

cdr3_aa: CASSSYRGRLFF
cdr3_nt: TGTGCCAGCAGTTCGTACAGGGGAAGACTGTTTTTT
clone_size: -
v_call: TRBV13
j_call: TRBJ1-4
d_call: TRBD1

cdr3_aa: CASSLRDRVDSPLHF
cdr3_nt: TGTGCCAGCAGCCTCAGGGACAGGGTGGATTCACCCCTCCACTTT
clone_size: -
v_call: TRBV11-2
j_call: TRBJ1-6
d_call: TRBD1

cdr3_aa: CASSLGGTTNEKLFF
cdr3_nt: TGTGCCAGCAGCTTAGGCGGTACAACTAATGAAAAACTGTTTTTT
clone_size: -
v_call: TRBV7-9
j_call: TRBJ1-4
d_call: -

cdr3_aa: CASSLAGVSYNSPLHF
cdr3_nt: TGCGCCAGCAGCTTGGCCGGGGTTTCGTATAATTCACCCCTCCACTTT
clone_size: -
v_call: TRBV5-1
j_call: TRBJ1-6
d_call: -

cdr3_aa: CASSVGLGQPQHF
cdr3_nt: TGTGCCAGCAGTGTAGGGTTAGGGCAGCCCCAGCATTTT
clone_size: -
v_call: TRBV6-4
j_call: TRBJ1-5
d_call: -

cdr3_aa: CASSLGTGGPYEQYF
cdr3_nt: TGCGCCAGCAGCCTTGGGACAGGGGGGCCCTACGAGCAGTACTTC
clone_size: -
v_call: TRBV5-1
j_call: TRBJ2-7
d_call: TRBD1

cdr3_aa: CASSAPTSPTQYF
cdr3_nt: TGTGCCAGCAGTGCCCCGACTAGCCCTACGCAGTATTTT
clone_size: once
v_call: TRBV6-5
j_call: TRBJ2-3
d_call: TRBD2

cdr3_aa: CASSLWGADTQYF
cdr3_nt: TGTGCCAGCAGCTTATGGGGGGCAGATACGCAGTATTTT
clone_size: large
v_call: TRBV11-1
j_call: TRBJ2-3
d_call: -

cdr3_aa: CASSQKRPGQGRTGELFF
cdr3_nt: TGCGCCAGCAGCCAAAAACGACCTGGACAGGGTCGGACCGGGGAGCTGTTTTTT
clone_size: -
v_call: TRBV4-3
j_call: TRBJ2-2
d_call: TRBD1

cdr3_aa: CASKLSGGHQPQHF
cdr3_nt: TGCGCCAGTAAGTTATCAGGGGGCCATCAGCCCCAGCATTTT
clone_size: few
v_call: TRBV5-1
j_call: TRBJ1-5
d_call: TRBD1

cdr3_aa: CASSLGTGVGNEQFF
cdr3_nt: TGCGCCAGCAGCTTGGGGACAGGGGTGGGGAATGAGCAGTTCTTC
clone_size: -
v_call: TRBV5-1
j_call: TRBJ2-1
d_call: TRBD1

cdr3_aa: CASTGRRNEAFF
cdr3_nt: TGTGCCAGCACGGGTCGGCGGAACGAAGCTTTCTTT
clone_size: -
v_call: TRBV2
j_call: TRBJ1-1
d_call: -

cdr3_aa: CASSLELAGSTDTQYF
cdr3_nt: TGTGCCAGCAGCTTGGAACTAGCGGGGAGCACAGATACGCAGTATTTT
clone_size: -
v_call: TRBV5-6
j_call: TRBJ2-3
d_call: TRBD2

cdr3_aa: CASLRDRGSNQPQHF
cdr3_nt: TGTGCCAGCCTCCGGGACAGGGGTTCGAATCAGCCCCAGCATTTT
clone_size: -
v_call: TRBV6-5
j_call: TRBJ1-5
d_call: TRBD1

cdr3_aa: CASIDRASRNSPLHF
cdr3_nt: TGTGCCAGCATCGACCGGGCCTCCCGCAATTCACCCCTCCACTTT
clone_size: -
v_call: TRBV7-2
j_call: TRBJ1-6
d_call: -

cdr3_aa: CASSLEGRGYNEQFF
cdr3_nt: TGCGCCAGCAGCTTGGAGGGGCGCGGGTACAATGAGCAGTTCTTC
clone_size: -
v_call: TRBV5-1
j_call: TRBJ2-1
d_call: -